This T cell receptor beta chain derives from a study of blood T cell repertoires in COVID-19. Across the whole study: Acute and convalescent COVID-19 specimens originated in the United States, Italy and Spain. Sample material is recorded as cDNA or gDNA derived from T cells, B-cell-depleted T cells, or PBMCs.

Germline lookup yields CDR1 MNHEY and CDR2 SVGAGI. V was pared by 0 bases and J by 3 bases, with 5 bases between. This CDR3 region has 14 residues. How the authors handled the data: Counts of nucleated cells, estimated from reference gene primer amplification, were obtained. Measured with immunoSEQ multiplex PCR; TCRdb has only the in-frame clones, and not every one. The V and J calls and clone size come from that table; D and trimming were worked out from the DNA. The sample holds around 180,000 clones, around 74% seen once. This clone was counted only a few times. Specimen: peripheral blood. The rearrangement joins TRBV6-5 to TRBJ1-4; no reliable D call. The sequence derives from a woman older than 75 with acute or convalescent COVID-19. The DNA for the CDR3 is TGTGCCAGCAGTTACTCGCGGTCTAATGAAAAACTGTTTTTT. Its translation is CASSYSRSNEKLFF.